This T cell receptor beta chain originates from a study of OX40 agonist ivuxolimab in advanced cancers. Study-wide background: Dose-escalation subjects each had hepatocellular carcinoma, melanoma, renal cell or head and neck cancer. Three patients got partial responses; one had hepatocellular carcinoma and two had cutaneous melanoma.

Sampling times: baseline, cycle 4 day 1, cycle 7 day 1. Generated by immunoSEQ multiplex PCR, the TCRdb table keeps only in-frame clones and is missing some. The data hold about 55,000 clones, with 80% observed a single time. Germline CDR1 and CDR2: MNHEY and SMNVEV (reference sequence). Trimming removed 6 bases at V and 1 base at J, with 13 bases between. There are 15 residues in the CDR3. This sample comprised CD4+ or CD8+ T cells sorted from blood, obtained in a trial of the OX40 agonist ivuxolimab. The rearrangement uses TRBV27 and TRBJ2-4, with unresolved D. The clonotype originates from an adult with an advanced solid tumor such as melanoma, head and neck, liver or kidney cancer. The CDR3 DNA reads as TGTGCCAGCAGGCCGATTTCGGTGGCCAAAAACATTCAGTACTTC. Translated, it gives CASRPISVAKNIQYF.